Listed below are T cell receptor beta chains from one sample, sequenced in a study of PD-1 blockade in classical Hodgkin lymphoma. TCRdb's table, derived via immunoSEQ multiplex PCR, lists solely in-frame clones and lacks some. The profile shows about 94,000 clones, 75% to 90% of them singletons. The material was peripheral blood mononuclear cells (PBMCs), obtained before the second cycle of nivolumab. The source is a human donor with classical Hodgkin lymphoma. Both conserved end residues are part of each CDR3. The order of the fields is clone size, V gene, D gene, J gene, CDR3 protein, CDR3 DNA. D genes are given only for firm matches. Only part of the rows carry a size: once, few, many, or a class if the clone is expanded.

clone_size: once; v_call: TRBV6-6; d_call: TRBD2; j_call: TRBJ2-1; cdr3_aa: CASSYPAGGPREQFF; cdr3_nt: TGTGCCAGCAGTTATCCGGCGGGAGGGCCCCGTGAGCAGTTCTTC
clone_size: .; v_call: TRBV7-9; d_call: .; j_call: TRBJ2-5; cdr3_aa: CASSPWTAETQYF; cdr3_nt: TGTGCCAGCAGCCCGTGGACAGCAGAGACCCAGTACTTC
clone_size: .; v_call: TRBV7-3; d_call: .; j_call: TRBJ2-2; cdr3_aa: CASSPERVTYTGELFF; cdr3_nt: TGTGCCAGCAGCCCCGAGAGGGTGACCTACACCGGGGAGCTGTTTTTT
clone_size: .; v_call: TRBV7-6; d_call: .; j_call: TRBJ2-3; cdr3_aa: CASSLASFGTDTQYF; cdr3_nt: TGTGCCAGCAGCTTAGCGTCTTTTGGCACAGATACGCAGTATTTT
clone_size: .; v_call: TRBV13; d_call: .; j_call: TRBJ2-2; cdr3_aa: CASSFSITGELFF; cdr3_nt: TGTGCCAGCAGCTTTTCGATCACCGGGGAGCTGTTTTTT
clone_size: .; v_call: TRBV19; d_call: .; j_call: TRBJ2-3; cdr3_aa: CASSISEDTQYF; cdr3_nt: TGTGCCAGTAGTATCAGTGAGGATACGCAGTATTTT
clone_size: .; v_call: TRBV7-9; d_call: TRBD2; j_call: TRBJ2-3; cdr3_aa: CASSLSSSGAGDTQYF; cdr3_nt: TGTGCCAGCAGCTTAAGTTCTAGCGGGGCGGGAGATACGCAGTATTTT
clone_size: .; v_call: TRBV28; d_call: TRBD2; j_call: TRBJ2-5; cdr3_aa: CASSSFSGRLETQYF; cdr3_nt: TGTGCCAGCAGCTCCTTTAGCGGGAGGCTGGAGACCCAGTACTTC
clone_size: .; v_call: TRBV5-1; d_call: TRBD2; j_call: TRBJ2-3; cdr3_aa: CASTSPRLAGTDTQYF; cdr3_nt: TGCGCCAGCACCTCTCCCAGACTAGCGGGGACAGATACGCAGTATTTT
clone_size: .; v_call: TRBV29-1; d_call: TRBD1; j_call: TRBJ1-2; cdr3_aa: CSVGTGGDYGYTF; cdr3_nt: TGCAGCGTAGGGACAGGGGGAGACTATGGCTACACCTTC
clone_size: .; v_call: TRBV13; d_call: .; j_call: TRBJ2-7; cdr3_aa: CASSANLNEQYF; cdr3_nt: TGTGCCAGCAGCGCCAACTTGAACGAGCAGTACTTC
clone_size: .; v_call: TRBV7-2; d_call: TRBD1; j_call: TRBJ1-3; cdr3_aa: CASSLVTGFGNTIYF; cdr3_nt: TGTGCCAGCAGCTTAGTGACAGGGTTTGGAAACACCATATATTTT
clone_size: .; v_call: TRBV19; d_call: TRBD2; j_call: TRBJ2-1; cdr3_aa: CASTPGGGHYPGNNEQFF; cdr3_nt: TGTGCCAGTACTCCCGGGGGGGGCCATTACCCTGGCAACAATGAGCAGTTCTTC